This T cell receptor (beta chain) is drawn from a study of somatic mutations in cytotoxic T cells in rheumatoid arthritis (dated 2017 in TCRdb). About the investigation overall: Right after diagnosis and prior to the start of any treatment, 25 to 30 ml EDTA of peripheral blood was drawn from patients. Sorted V beta1+ cells also underwent TCRB sequencing, and some V beta antibody-stained T-cell populations were flow-sorted at nearly 100% purity on a FACSAria II or Sony SH800. In newly diagnosed rheumatoid arthritis without treatment, the study examined if expanded CD8+ T-cell clones harbor somatic mutations, relying on TCRB deep sequencing to characterize clonality. A total of about 67 rheumatoid arthritis patients and some 18 healthy controls underwent TCRB deep sequencing. Patients and controls did not essentially differ in median age, which was nearly identical between the groups.

Of note for this clone: The antigen this receptor binds is unknown. The sample holds no much larger clone one base away, and base qualities are not on file.

Positive magnetic bead selection on an AutoMACS was used to isolate CD4+ and CD8+ cells, with flow cytometry used to check purity. After a first flow cytometry screen using a TCR V beta antibody panel, clonal expansions were characterized through TCRB deep sequencing of sorted CD8+ fractions. Peripheral blood mononuclear cells were isolated by Ficoll-Paque PLUS density gradient separation. DNA from CD4-enriched, CD8-enriched or PBMC samples was extracted using Nucleospin Tissue or Tissue XS kits and then quantified on a Qubit 2.0 fluorometer. Study-wide findings and limitations: It was unknown which antigens the expanded CD8+ clones targeted, and their absence from virus-specific databases did not exclude viral specificity. In patients, CD8+ clonality rose with age (Spearman r ~ 0.46), which was not the case in healthy controls. In about an eighth of the roughly 60 patients, more than 20% of CD8+ cells belonged to the largest CD8+ clone, while several identical CD8+ TCRB sequences were shared between blood and synovial fluid. The slight TRBV07 underrepresentation in patients was not adjusted for multiple comparisons. CD8+ T-cell clonality did not differ significantly between rheumatoid arthritis patients and age-matched healthy controls.

The germline V gene (reference sequence) gives CDR1 as SEHNR and CDR2 as FQNEAQ. V lost 7 bases and J lost 2 bases, and the count of bases not matched to a germline gene is 8. CDR3 length: 16 amino acids, cysteine to phenylalanine. The retained sequence is limited to the CDR3, 48 bases, with the frame set at the first base. Sequencing of TCRB CDR3 was done on genomic DNA with the immunoSEQ assay. Per the original workflow: Only a few patient CD8+ clones larger than 1% matched published virus-specific TCRB sequences when compared against them. Only productive TCRB rearrangements were included in the analyses. Defining a clone by its unique TCRB CDR3 sequence, the study calculated clonality as a productive clonality index derived from Shannon entropy. To calculate repertoire overlap between two samples, the template counts of each clone were considered relative to each sample's total templates. V-gene usage from TCRB sequencing and V-gene usage measured by flow cytometry were correlated (Spearman r of roughly 0.56). Held by TCRdb, this immuneACCESS table contains in-frame sequences only and omits some clones. Under half of the omission traces to an unresolved V gene where checked; the cause of the rest is unknown. The DNA gave D and trimming, while V, J and clone size come from that table. Present in this sample are some 18,000 clones, about 80% of which were seen just once. Of the sample, roughly 10% falls within the top ten clones.

The material sequenced was CD8+ T cells sorted from blood. This TCR was sampled from an adult with rheumatoid arthritis. This sequence uses TRBV7-9 and TRBJ2-1, and 10 junctional nucleotides match TRBD2. CDR3 loop: CASTPSSGRAYNEQFF. The bases read TGTGCCAGCACTCCATCCAGCGGGAGGGCCTACAATGAGCAGTTCTTC.